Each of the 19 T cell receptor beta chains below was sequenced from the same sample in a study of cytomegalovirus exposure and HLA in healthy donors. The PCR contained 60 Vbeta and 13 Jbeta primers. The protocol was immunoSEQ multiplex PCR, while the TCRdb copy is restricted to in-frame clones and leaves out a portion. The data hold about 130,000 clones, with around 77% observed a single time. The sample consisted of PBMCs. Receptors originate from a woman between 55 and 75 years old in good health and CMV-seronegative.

CDR3 nucleotides: TGTGCCAGCAGCCCAAGCAGGGGCCGGGATACGCAGTATTTT. As protein: CASSPSRGRDTQYF. J is TRBJ2-3 and V is TRBV4-2; D is perhaps TRBD1 (6 bases). This CDR3 is built from 14 residues. Germline V CDR1 and CDR2: LGHNA, YNFKEQ. The V and J ends lost 4 bases and 6 bases respectively, with 14 bases between them.

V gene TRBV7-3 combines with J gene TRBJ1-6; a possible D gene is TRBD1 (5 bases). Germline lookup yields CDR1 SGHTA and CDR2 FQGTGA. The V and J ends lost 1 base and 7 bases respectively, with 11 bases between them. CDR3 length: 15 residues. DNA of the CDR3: TGTGCCAGCAGCTTAAATCGGCAGGGAAATTCACCCCTCCACTTT. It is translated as CASSLNRQGNSPLHF.

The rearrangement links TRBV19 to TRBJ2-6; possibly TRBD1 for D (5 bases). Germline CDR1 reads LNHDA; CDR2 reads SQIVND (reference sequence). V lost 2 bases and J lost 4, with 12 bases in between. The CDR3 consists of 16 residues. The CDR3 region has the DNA TGTGCCAGTAGTATACCCCCTGGGGCCGGGGCCAACGTCCTGACTTTC. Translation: CASSIPPGAGANVLTF.

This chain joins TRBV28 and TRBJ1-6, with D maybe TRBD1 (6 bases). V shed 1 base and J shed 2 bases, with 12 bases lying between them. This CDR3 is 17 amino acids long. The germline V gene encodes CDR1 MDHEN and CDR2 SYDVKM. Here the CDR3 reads CASSLSNRDPYNSPLHF. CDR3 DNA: TGTGCCAGCAGTTTATCAAACAGGGATCCCTATAATTCACCCCTCCACTTT.

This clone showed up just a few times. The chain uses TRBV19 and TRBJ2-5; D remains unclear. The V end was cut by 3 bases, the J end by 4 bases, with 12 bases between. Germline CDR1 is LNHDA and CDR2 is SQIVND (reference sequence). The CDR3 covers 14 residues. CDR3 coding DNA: TGTGCCAGTAGTATGGGTCGGCAGCGAGAGACCCAGTACTTC. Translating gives CASSMGRQRETQYF.

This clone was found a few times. CDR3 DNA: TGTGCCAGTAGTTTAACAGGGGACACTGAAGCTTTCTTT. Translated: CASSLTGDTEAFF. The V gene is TRBV19, the J gene TRBJ1-1; 7 nucleotides align to TRBD1. This CDR3 spans 13 amino acids. V trimming: 5 bases; J trimming: 3 bases; junction bases outside the gene matches: 3. Germline values: CDR1 LNHDA, CDR2 SQIVND (reference sequence).

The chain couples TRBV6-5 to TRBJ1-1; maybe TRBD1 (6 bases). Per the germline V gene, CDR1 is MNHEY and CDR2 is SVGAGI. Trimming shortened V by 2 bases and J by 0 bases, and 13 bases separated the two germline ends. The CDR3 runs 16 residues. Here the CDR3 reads CASSYSSNRVNTEAFF. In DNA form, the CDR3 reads TGTGCCAGCAGTTACAGTTCTAACAGGGTGAACACTGAAGCTTTCTTT.

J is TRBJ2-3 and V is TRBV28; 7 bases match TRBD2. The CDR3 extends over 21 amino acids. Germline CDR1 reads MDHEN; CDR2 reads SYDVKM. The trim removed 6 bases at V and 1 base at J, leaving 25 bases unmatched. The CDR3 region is CASSRERAVLGEGWGTDTQYF. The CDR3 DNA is TGTGCCAGCAGCCGCGAGAGAGCGGTATTAGGGGAGGGCTGGGGCACAGATACGCAGTATTTT. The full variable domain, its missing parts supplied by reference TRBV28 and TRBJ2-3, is DVKVTQSSRYLVKRTGEKVFLECVQDMDHENMFWYRQDPGLGLRLIYFSYDVKMKEKGDIPEGYSVSREKKERFSLILESASTNQTSMYLCASSRERAVLGEGWGTDTQYFGPGTRLTVL.

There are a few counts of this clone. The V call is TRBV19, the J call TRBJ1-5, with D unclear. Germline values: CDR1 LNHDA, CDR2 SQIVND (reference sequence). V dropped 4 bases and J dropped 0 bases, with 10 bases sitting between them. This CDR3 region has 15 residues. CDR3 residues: CASSTSKNSNQPQHF. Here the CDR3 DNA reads TGTGCCAGTAGTACATCAAAAAATAGCAATCAGCCCCAGCATTTT.

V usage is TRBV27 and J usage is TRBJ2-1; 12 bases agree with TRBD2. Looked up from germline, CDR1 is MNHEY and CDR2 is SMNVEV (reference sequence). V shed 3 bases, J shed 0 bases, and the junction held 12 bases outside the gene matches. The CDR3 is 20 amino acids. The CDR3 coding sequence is TGTGCCAGCAGTTTCTGGGGGGGACTAGCGGGCCACCCCTCCTACAATGAGCAGTTCTTC. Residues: CASSFWGGLAGHPSYNEQFF.

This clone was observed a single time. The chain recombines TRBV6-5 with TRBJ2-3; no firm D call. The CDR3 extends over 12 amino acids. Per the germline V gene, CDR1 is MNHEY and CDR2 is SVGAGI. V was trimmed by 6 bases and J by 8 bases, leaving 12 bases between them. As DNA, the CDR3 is TGTGCCAGCAGCCGTCGTAGAGGTACGCAGTATTTT. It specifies CASSRRRGTQYF.

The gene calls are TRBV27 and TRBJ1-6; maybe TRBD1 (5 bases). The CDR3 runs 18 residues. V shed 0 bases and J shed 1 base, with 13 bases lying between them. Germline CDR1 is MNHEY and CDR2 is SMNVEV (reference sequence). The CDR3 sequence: CASSLSGGPGSYNSPLHF. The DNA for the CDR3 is TGTGCCAGCAGTTTATCGGGGGGTCCTGGGTCCTATAATTCACCCCTCCACTTT.

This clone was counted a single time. The CDR3 spells CASGMRADGADTQYF. The DNA of the CDR3 is TGTGCCAGCGGAATGAGGGCCGATGGGGCAGATACGCAGTATTTT. The genes are TRBV6-1 and TRBJ2-3; the D gene is possibly TRBD2 (5 bases). This CDR3 comprises 15 residues. V was cut by 8 bases and J by 4 bases, with 19 bases left in between. CDR1 MNHNS and CDR2 SASEGT come from the germline V gene.

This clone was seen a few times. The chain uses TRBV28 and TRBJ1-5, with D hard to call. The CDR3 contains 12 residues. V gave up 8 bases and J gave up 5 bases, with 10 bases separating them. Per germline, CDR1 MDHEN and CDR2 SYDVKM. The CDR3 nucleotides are TGTGCCAGCCGGGGTCGGGATCAGCCCCAGCATTTT. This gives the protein CASRGRDQPQHF.

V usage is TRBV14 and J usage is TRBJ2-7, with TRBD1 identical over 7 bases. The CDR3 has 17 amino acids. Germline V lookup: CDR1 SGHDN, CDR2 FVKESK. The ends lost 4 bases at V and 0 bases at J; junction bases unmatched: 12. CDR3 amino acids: CASSLDTGTANSYEQYF. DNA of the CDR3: TGTGCCAGCAGCCTTGATACCGGGACAGCGAACTCCTACGAGCAGTACTTC.

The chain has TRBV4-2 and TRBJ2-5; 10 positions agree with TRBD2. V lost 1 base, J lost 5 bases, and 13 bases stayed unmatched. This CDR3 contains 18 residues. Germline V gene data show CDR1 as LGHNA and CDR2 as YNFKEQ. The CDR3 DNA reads TGTGCCAGCAGCCAAGCGCCAATTACTAGCGGGGAGGGGGAGACCCAGTACTTC. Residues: CASSQAPITSGEGETQYF.

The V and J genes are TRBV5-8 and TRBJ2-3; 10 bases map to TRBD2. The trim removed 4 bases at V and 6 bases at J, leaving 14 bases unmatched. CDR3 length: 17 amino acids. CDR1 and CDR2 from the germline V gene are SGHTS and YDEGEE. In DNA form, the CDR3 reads TGTGCCAGCAGCCTGGGGGCGAGCGGGGGGGCCTTCGATACGCAGTATTTT. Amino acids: CASSLGASGGAFDTQYF.

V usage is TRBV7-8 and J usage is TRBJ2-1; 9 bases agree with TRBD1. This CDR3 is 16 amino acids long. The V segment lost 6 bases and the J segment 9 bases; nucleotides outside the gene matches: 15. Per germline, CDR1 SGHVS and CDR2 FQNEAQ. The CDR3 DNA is TGTGCCAGCAGGCGGGACAGGGACGGATTCATGGGTGAGCAGTTCTTC. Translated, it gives CASRRDRDGFMGEQFF.

The CDR3, as DNA: TGCGCCAGCAGCTTGGCGGCGGGGACTGAAGCTTTCTTT. Its protein is CASSLAAGTEAFF. The chain combines TRBV5-1 with TRBJ1-1; D remains unclear. CDR3 size: 13 residues. The V end was cut by 0 bases, the J end by 5 bases, with 8 bases between. CDR1 and CDR2 (germline): SGHRS, YFSETQ.